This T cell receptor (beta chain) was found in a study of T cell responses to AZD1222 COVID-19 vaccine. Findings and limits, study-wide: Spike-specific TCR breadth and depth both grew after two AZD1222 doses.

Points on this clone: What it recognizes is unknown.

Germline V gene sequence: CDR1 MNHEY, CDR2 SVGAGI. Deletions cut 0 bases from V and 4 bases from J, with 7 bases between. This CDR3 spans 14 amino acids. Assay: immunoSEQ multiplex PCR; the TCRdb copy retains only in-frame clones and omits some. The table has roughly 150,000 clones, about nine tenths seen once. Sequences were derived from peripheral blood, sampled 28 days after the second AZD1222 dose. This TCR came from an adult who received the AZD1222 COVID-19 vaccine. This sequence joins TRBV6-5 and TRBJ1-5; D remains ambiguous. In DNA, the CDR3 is TGTGCCAGCAGTTACTCAGGGTATAATCAGCCCCAGCATTTT. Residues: CASSYSGYNQPQHF.